The T cell receptor (beta chain) described here comes from a study of cytomegalovirus exposure and HLA in healthy donors. General study findings and limits: Solely CMV serostatus was available to characterize immune exposure. In vitro confirmation showed a few CMV-associated chains to be CMV antigen specific. In presence/absence analyses, roughly uniform sequencing depth across donors was assumed.

To note about this clone: What it binds is not known.

CDR3 length equals 14 residues. Germline-derived CDR1 and CDR2 are LGHNA and YNFKEQ. J was trimmed by 3 bases and V by 6 bases; bases with no gene match: 3. Researchers ran the PCR with 60 Vbeta and 13 Jbeta primers. Sequenced by immunoSEQ multiplex PCR; TCRdb stores in-frame clones only, minus some. The repertoire holds roughly 120,000 clones, with 79% as singletons. The genes are TRBV4-2 and TRBJ2-1; 9 bases match TRBD2. Sequencing input: PBMCs. This TCR came from a woman between 18 and 29 years old in good health and CMV-seropositive. The CDR3 sequence is CASRSTSGYNEQFF. In nucleotides, the CDR3 is TGTGCCAGCAGATCGACTAGCGGCTACAATGAGCAGTTCTTC.